Sequencing of this T cell receptor (beta chain) was carried out in a study of OX40 agonist ivuxolimab in advanced cancers. Measured with immunoSEQ multiplex PCR; TCRdb has only the in-frame clones, and not every one. Among 70,000 to 95,000 clones listed, about 88% were seen once. The CDR3 is 14 amino acids. Per germline, CDR1 LGHNA and CDR2 YNFKEQ. V was shortened by 1 base and J by 4 bases, with 7 bases between the two germline ends. Sample: CD4+ or CD8+ T cells sorted from blood, taken in a trial of the OX40 agonist ivuxolimab. The chain recombines TRBV4-2 with TRBJ1-4, with D possibly matching TRBD1 (5 bases). The clonotype was recovered from an adult with an advanced solid tumor such as melanoma, head and neck, liver or kidney cancer. The CDR3 coding sequence is TGTGCCAGCAGCCAAGGACAGCGTAATGAAAAACTGTTTTTT. It encodes CASSQGQRNEKLFF.